What follows are 28 T cell receptor beta chains derived from one specimen sequenced in a study of cytomegalovirus exposure and HLA in healthy donors. Primers included in the PCR were 60 Vbeta and 13 Jbeta primers. Measured with immunoSEQ multiplex PCR; TCRdb has only the in-frame clones, and not every one. Of under 200,000 clones listed, 80% to 85% are singletons. Source material: PBMCs. The receptors derive from a girl aged 2 to 9 in good health and CMV-seropositive.

This clone was counted a few times. The chain links TRBV7-6 to TRBJ2-7; 7 bases align to TRBD1. CDR3 length: 16 amino acids. Losses at the gene ends were 1 base for V and 4 bases for J; bases not matched to a gene: 10. The V gene's germline CDR1 is SGHVS and CDR2 FNYEAQ. The CDR3 nucleotides are TGTGCCAGCAGCTTAGGGGGAGACAGGGCTATGTACGAGCAGTACTTC. Its protein product is CASSLGGDRAMYEQYF.

Concerning this clone: This specimen includes other DNA sequences encoding the same CDR3. The chain links TRBV5-1 to TRBJ1-1; TRBD1 might be the D (5 bases). V was pared by 4 bases and J by 2 bases, with 9 bases between. This CDR3 region has 13 residues. Germline V gives CDR1 SGHRS, CDR2 YFSETQ. CDR3 residues: CASSPDSNTEAFF. The CDR3 bases are TGCGCCAGCAGCCCCGACAGTAACACTGAAGCTTTCTTT.

This clone appeared a single time. The chain joins TRBV7-3 to TRBJ1-1, with a possible D match to TRBD1 (5 bases). The length of the CDR3 is 14 residues. The germline gives CDR1 SGHTA, CDR2 FQGTGA. The V end was cut by 2 bases, the J end by 1 base, with 8 bases between. The CDR3 reads CASSLSGGNTEAFF. CDR3 nucleotide sequence: TGTGCCAGCAGCTTATCGGGGGGGAACACTGAAGCTTTCTTT.

The V and J genes are TRBV28 and TRBJ1-1, with a possible D match to TRBD1 (6 bases). This CDR3 is built from 17 residues. The germline CDR1 and CDR2 sequences are MDHEN and SYDVKM. Trimming took 4 bases from V and 1 from J, leaving 19 bases between them. The CDR3 bases are TGTGCCAGCAGTTCCTACCACCTAAGGGGGAAGAACACTGAAGCTTTCTTT. This gives the protein CASSSYHLRGKNTEAFF.

This chain uses TRBV6-5 with TRBJ2-1; D is uncertain. The CDR3 loop spans 16 amino acids. CDR1 is MNHEY, CDR2 SVGAGI, per germline. V was pared by 2 bases and J by 2 bases, with 13 bases between. The CDR3 coding sequence is TGTGCCAGCAGTTACAACTGGGCTCCTACCTACAATGAGCAGTTCTTC. Its translation is CASSYNWAPTYNEQFF.

The chain recombines TRBV10-3 with TRBJ2-7; D unresolved. Germline CDR1 reads ENHRY; CDR2 reads SYGVKD. The V end lost 5 bases, the J end lost 2 bases, and 22 bases lay between the germline ends. CDR3 length: 17 residues. CDR3 residues: CAISIRSTLTPPYEQYF. The DNA of the CDR3 is TGTGCCATCAGTATCAGGTCTACCCTCACCCCCCCCTACGAGCAGTACTTC.

The rearrangement links TRBV6-1 to TRBJ1-2; 8 bases fit TRBD1. The CDR3 contains 12 residues. Germline CDR1 and CDR2: MNHNS and SASEGT. The V gene end was trimmed by 8 bases and the J gene end by 6 bases; junction bases not matched to a gene: 5. The chain's CDR3 is CASFGTGHGYTF. The CDR3 DNA reads TGTGCCAGCTTTGGGACAGGCCATGGCTACACCTTC.

The chain couples TRBV5-1 to TRBJ2-1; TRBD2 matches at 7 bases. The CDR3 is 18 residues long. Per the germline V gene, CDR1 is SGHRS and CDR2 is YFSETQ. The trim removed 4 bases at V and 4 bases at J, leaving 17 bases unmatched. The CDR3 DNA follows: TGCGCCAGCAGCCCAACACTAGCGCGACCTTTCCAATACAATGAGCAGTTCTTC. Its translation is CASSPTLARPFQYNEQFF.

The chain combines TRBV30 with TRBJ1-2; TRBD1 might be the D (6 bases). V was cut by 1 base and J by 13 bases, with 13 bases left in between. Looked up from germline, CDR1 is GTSNPN and CDR2 is SVGIG (reference sequence). The CDR3 contains 11 residues. The CDR3 DNA sequence: TGTGCCTGGAGTGCGGAAACAGGGTCCACCTTC. Its translation: CAWSAETGSTF. The whole variable domain, filled in from reference TRBV30 and TRBJ1-2, reads SQTIHQWPATLVQPVGSPLSLECTVEGTSNPNLYWYRQAAGRGLQLLFYSVGIGQISSEVPQNLSASRPQDRQFILSSKKLLLSDSGFYLCAWSAETGSTFGSGTRLTVV.

This clone was recorded once. This chain connects TRBV5-4 to TRBJ1-1; D gene uncertain. The CDR3 sequence is 12 residues long. The germline V gene encodes CDR1 SGHNT and CDR2 YYREEE (reference sequence). Trimming pared 0 bases from V and 7 bases from J, leaving 7 bases between. In DNA, the CDR3 is TGTGCCAGCAGCTTGGCTGGGAGTGAAGCTTTCTTT. Protein: CASSLAGSEAFF. The full variable domain, its missing parts supplied by reference TRBV5-4 and TRBJ1-1, is ETGVTQSPTHLIKTRGQQVTLRCSSQSGHNTVSWYQQALGQGPQFIFQYYREEENGRGNFPPRFSGLQFPNYSSELNVNALELDDSALYLCASSLAGSEAFFGQGTRLTVV.

The rearrangement joins TRBV29-1 to TRBJ1-2; the D gene is possibly TRBD1 (6 bases). The CDR3 runs to 14 residues. V shed 0 bases and J shed 7 bases, with 15 bases lying between them. CDR1 SQVTM and CDR2 ANQGSEA come from the germline V gene. Here the CDR3 reads CSVEDPTGSGGYTF. In DNA, the CDR3 is TGCAGCGTTGAAGATCCTACAGGGTCTGGTGGCTACACCTTC.

The chain links TRBV20-1 to TRBJ2-3, with no clear D. This CDR3 has 11 residues. Germline loops: CDR1 DFQATT, CDR2 SNEGSKA (reference sequence). V was pared by 4 bases and J by 5 bases, with 7 bases between. CDR3 in DNA: TGCAGTGCTACCCTCGGAGATACGCAGTATTTT. Protein product: CSATLGDTQYF.

This clone showed up just once. The chain is built from TRBV5-1 and TRBJ2-1; 7 nucleotides align to TRBD1. This CDR3 is built from 14 residues. V lost 4 bases and J lost 8; bases outside the gene matches: 9. Germline assignment: CDR1 SGHRS and CDR2 YFSETQ. The CDR3 DNA sequence: TGCGCCAGCAGCGGTAACAGGGGTAGGCATGAGCAGTTCTTC. This encodes CASSGNRGRHEQFF.

This clone was recorded a few times. This chain connects TRBV2 to TRBJ2-7; 7 nucleotides align to TRBD2. This CDR3 is built from 15 residues. V lost 3 bases to trimming and J lost 3 bases; unmatched junction nucleotides: 8. Germline-derived CDR1 and CDR2 are SNHLY and FYNNEI. The CDR3 DNA reads as TGTGCCAGCAGTGAGATGCGGGAGACCCGCTACGAGCAGTACTTC. Its protein product is CASSEMRETRYEQYF.

The CDR3 protein is CASSLGLASRYNEQFF. As DNA, the CDR3 is TGTGCCAGCAGCTTAGGACTAGCGAGCAGGTACAATGAGCAGTTCTTC. The chain employs TRBV7-2 and TRBJ2-1; 8 nucleotides agree with TRBD2. The germline V gene has CDR1 SGHTA and CDR2 FQGNSA. The V gene end was trimmed by 1 base and the J gene end by 4 bases; junction bases not matched to a gene: 6. The CDR3 sequence is 16 residues long. The whole variable domain, filled in from reference TRBV7-2 and TRBJ2-1, reads GAGVSQSPSNKVTEKGKDVELRCDPISGHTALYWYRQSLGQGLEFLIYFQGNSAPDKSGLPSDRFSAERTGGSVSTLTIQRTQQEDSAVYLCASSLGLASRYNEQFFGPGTRLTVL.

The rearrangement joins TRBV6-1 to TRBJ2-3, with 7 bases identical to TRBD2. Losses at the gene ends were 2 bases for V and 2 bases for J; bases not matched to a gene: 7. The CDR3 contains 16 residues. Germline V gene data show CDR1 as MNHNS and CDR2 as SASEGT. CDR3 nucleotide sequence: TGTGCCAGCAGTGAACTTCCTAGCGGCATCACAGATACGCAGTATTTT. Translated, it gives CASSELPSGITDTQYF.

V and J are TRBV29-1 and TRBJ2-1, with 7 bases aligning to TRBD1. Per germline, CDR1 SQVTM and CDR2 ANQGSEA. The CDR3 consists of 18 residues. V was clipped by 3 bases and J by 2 bases; unmatched bases: 16. CDR3: CSVEALITGTDPYNEQFF. CDR3 DNA: TGCAGCGTTGAGGCACTCATTACCGGGACAGATCCCTACAATGAGCAGTTCTTC.

DNA for the CDR3: TGTGCCAGCAGCTCCCGTCAGAGGACAGATACGCAGTATTTT. Amino acids: CASSSRQRTDTQYF. The gene calls are TRBV7-9 and TRBJ2-3; no firm D call. CDR1 is SEHNR and CDR2 is FQNEAQ in the germline V gene (reference sequence). The CDR3 consists of 14 residues. V lost 4 bases and J lost 3, with 11 bases in between.

This clone came up once. The V call is TRBV4-1, the J call TRBJ2-3, with 13 bases identical to TRBD2. CDR1 MGHRA and CDR2 YSYEKL come from the germline V gene. The V gene end was trimmed by 4 bases and the J gene end by 6 bases; junction bases not matched to a gene: 7. This CDR3 is built from 16 residues. CDR3: CASSPRTSGSRDTQYF. The CDR3 DNA sequence: TGCGCCAGCAGCCCACGGACTAGCGGGAGTAGGGATACGCAGTATTTT.

The gene calls are TRBV5-1 and TRBJ2-5, with 8 bases identical to TRBD2. The germline V gene has CDR1 SGHRS and CDR2 YFSETQ. The V and J ends lost 1 base and 5 bases, in that order; junction bases with no gene match: 10. The CDR3 contains 16 residues. The CDR3 reads CASSLLFGRARETQYF. In DNA form, the CDR3 reads TGCGCCAGCAGCTTGCTCTTCGGGAGGGCCAGGGAGACCCAGTACTTC.

In its sample, this clone was seen once. The chain carries TRBV7-8 and TRBJ1-1; a possible D gene is TRBD1 (6 bases). The CDR3 totals 16 residues. Looked up from germline, CDR1 is SGHVS and CDR2 is FQNEAQ. Trimming shortened V by 2 bases and J by 2 bases, and 15 bases separated the two germline ends. CDR3 amino acids: CASSLWQGLVNTEAFF. The CDR3 nucleotides are TGTGCCAGCAGCTTATGGCAGGGGTTGGTAAACACTGAAGCTTTCTTT.

Comment on this clone: Other DNA sequences in the same sample also yield this CDR3. V usage is TRBV30 and J usage is TRBJ2-7; 8 nucleotides match TRBD2. V shed 0 bases, J shed 0 bases, and the junction held 1 base outside the gene matches. The CDR3 length is 14 residues. Germline assignment: CDR1 GTSNPN and CDR2 SVGIG (reference sequence). The CDR3 loop is CAWSVSGSSYEQYF. The CDR3 bases are TGTGCCTGGAGTGTAAGCGGGAGCTCCTACGAGCAGTACTTC.

The chain uses TRBV4-1 and TRBJ2-5, with no clear D. V was cut by 1 base and J by 5 bases, with 8 bases left in between. Germline CDR1 reads MGHRA; CDR2 reads YSYEKL. The CDR3 spans 13 residues. CDR3 coding DNA: TGCGCCAGCAGCCAAGTTCGGCGGGAGACCCAGTACTTC. It is translated as CASSQVRRETQYF.

CDR3 residues: CAWRETGGVDTQYF. The CDR3 bases are TGTGCCTGGAGGGAAACGGGAGGTGTAGATACGCAGTATTTT. The chain uses TRBV30 and TRBJ2-3, with 7 bases matching TRBD2. The germline V gene encodes CDR1 GTSNPN and CDR2 SVGIG (reference sequence). CDR3 length: 14 residues. Germline trimming cut 3 bases from V and 5 bases from J; bases unmatched to any gene: 8.

The chain links TRBV27 to TRBJ2-7; 8 bases fit TRBD1. Germline values: CDR1 MNHEY, CDR2 SMNVEV (reference sequence). V was clipped by 2 bases and J by 0 bases; unmatched bases: 3. The CDR3 spans 15 residues. CDR3 protein: CASSLTGGRSYEQYF. The DNA for the CDR3 is TGTGCCAGCAGTTTAACAGGGGGACGCTCCTACGAGCAGTACTTC.

The chain links TRBV6-5 to TRBJ2-2; D unclear. The CDR3 covers 11 residues. V was cut by 5 bases and J by 6 bases, with 4 bases left in between. Germline V lookup: CDR1 MNHEY, CDR2 SVGAGI. CDR3 sequence reads: CASSRAGELFF. CDR3 nucleotide sequence: TGTGCCAGCAGTAGAGCCGGGGAGCTGTTTTTT.

The V call is TRBV7-3, the J call TRBJ2-7; D is uncertain. Germline V lookup: CDR1 SGHTA, CDR2 FQGTGA. The CDR3 has 13 residues. V lost 0 bases and J 5 bases, leaving 8 bases between the germline ends. CDR3 DNA: TGTGCCAGCAGCTTAACCGAGTTGAACGAGCAGTACTTC. It is translated as CASSLTELNEQYF.

This clone was recorded once. The chain employs TRBV2 and TRBJ1-2; 10 nucleotides line up with TRBD1. The junction had 13 bases not matched to a gene; V was cut back by 8 bases and J by 1 base. Germline V lookup: CDR1 SNHLY, CDR2 FYNNEI. This CDR3 region has 17 residues. CDR3 DNA: TGTGCCAGCCATTCAGGGACAGGGGCGATTCTTAACTATGGCTACACCTTC. Protein sequence: CASHSGTGAILNYGYTF.